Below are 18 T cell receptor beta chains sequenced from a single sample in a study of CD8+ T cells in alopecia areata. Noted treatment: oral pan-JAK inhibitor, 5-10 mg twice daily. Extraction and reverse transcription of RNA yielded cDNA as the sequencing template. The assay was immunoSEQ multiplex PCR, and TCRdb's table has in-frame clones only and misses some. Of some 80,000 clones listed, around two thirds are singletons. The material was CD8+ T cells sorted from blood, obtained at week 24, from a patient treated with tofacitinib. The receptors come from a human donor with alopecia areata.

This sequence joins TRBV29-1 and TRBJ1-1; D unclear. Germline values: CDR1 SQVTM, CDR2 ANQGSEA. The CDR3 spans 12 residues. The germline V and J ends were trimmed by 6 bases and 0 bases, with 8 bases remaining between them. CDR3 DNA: TGCAGCGTCCTGGGCATGAACACTGAAGCTTTCTTT. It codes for CSVLGMNTEAFF.

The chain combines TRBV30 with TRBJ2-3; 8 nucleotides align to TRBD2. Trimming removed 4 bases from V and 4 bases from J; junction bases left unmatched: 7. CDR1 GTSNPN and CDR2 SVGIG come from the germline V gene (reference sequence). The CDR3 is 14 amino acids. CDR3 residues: CAWTNRLAPDTQYF. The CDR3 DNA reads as TGTGCCTGGACAAATAGACTAGCGCCAGATACGCAGTATTTT. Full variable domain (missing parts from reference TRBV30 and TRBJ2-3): SQTIHQWPATLVQPVGSPLSLECTVEGTSNPNLYWYRQAAGRGLQLLFYSVGIGQISSEVPQNLSASRPQDRQFILSSKKLLLSDSGFYLCAWTNRLAPDTQYFGPGTRLTVL.

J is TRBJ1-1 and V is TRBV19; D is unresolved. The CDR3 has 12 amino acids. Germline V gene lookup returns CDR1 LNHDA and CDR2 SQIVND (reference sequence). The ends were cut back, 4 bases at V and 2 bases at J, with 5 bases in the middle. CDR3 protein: CASSRGNTEAFF. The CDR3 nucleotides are TGTGCCAGTAGTAGGGGTAACACTGAAGCTTTCTTT. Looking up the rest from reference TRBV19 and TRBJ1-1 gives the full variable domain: DGGITQSPKYLFRKEGQNVTLSCEQNLNHDAMYWYRQDPGQGLRLIYYSQIVNDFQKGDIAEGYSVSREKKESFPLTVTSAQKNPTAFYLCASSRGNTEAFFGQGTRLTVV.

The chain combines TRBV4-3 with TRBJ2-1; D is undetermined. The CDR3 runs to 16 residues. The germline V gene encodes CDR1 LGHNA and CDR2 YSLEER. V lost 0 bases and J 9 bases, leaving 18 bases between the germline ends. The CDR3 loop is CASSQEHSHTRGEQFF. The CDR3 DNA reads TGCGCCAGCAGCCAAGAACATAGTCATACCCGCGGTGAGCAGTTCTTC.

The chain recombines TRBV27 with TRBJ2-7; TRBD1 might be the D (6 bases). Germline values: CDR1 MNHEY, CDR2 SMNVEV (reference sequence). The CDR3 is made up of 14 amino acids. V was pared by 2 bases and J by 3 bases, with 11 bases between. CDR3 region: CASSLLDRFYEQYF. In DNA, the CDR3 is TGTGCCAGCAGTTTACTGGACAGATTCTACGAGCAGTACTTC.

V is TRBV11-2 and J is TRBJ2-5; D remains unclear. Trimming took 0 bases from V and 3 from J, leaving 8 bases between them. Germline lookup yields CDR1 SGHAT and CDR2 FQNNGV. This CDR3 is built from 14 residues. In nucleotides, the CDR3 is TGTGCCAGCAGCTTAGATGTAGCAGAAGAGACCCAGTACTTC. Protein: CASSLDVAEETQYF.

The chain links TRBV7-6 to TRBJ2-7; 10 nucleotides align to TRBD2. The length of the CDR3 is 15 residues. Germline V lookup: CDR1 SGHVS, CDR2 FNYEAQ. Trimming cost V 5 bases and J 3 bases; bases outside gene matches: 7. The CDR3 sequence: CASSLGLAEDYEQYF. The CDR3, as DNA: TGTGCCAGCAGCCTTGGACTAGCGGAAGACTACGAGCAGTACTTC.

CDR3 sequence reads: CASSAYNEQFF. The CDR3 coding sequence is TGTGCCAGCAGCGCCTACAATGAGCAGTTCTTC. The V call is TRBV19, the J call TRBJ2-1; no firm D call. The V end lost 9 bases, the J end lost 2 bases, and 5 bases lay between the germline ends. The germline V gene has CDR1 LNHDA and CDR2 SQIVND (reference sequence). The CDR3 runs 11 residues.

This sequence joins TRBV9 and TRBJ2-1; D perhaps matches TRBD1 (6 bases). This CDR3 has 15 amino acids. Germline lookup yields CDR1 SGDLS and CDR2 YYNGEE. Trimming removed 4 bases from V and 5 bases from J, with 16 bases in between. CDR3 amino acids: CASSPRGDNHNEQFF. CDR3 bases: TGTGCCAGCAGCCCTAGAGGGGACAACCACAATGAGCAGTTCTTC.

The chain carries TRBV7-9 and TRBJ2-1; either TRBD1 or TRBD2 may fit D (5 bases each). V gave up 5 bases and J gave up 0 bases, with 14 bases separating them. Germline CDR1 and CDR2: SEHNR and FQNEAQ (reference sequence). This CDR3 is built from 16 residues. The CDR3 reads CASSPRAGSSYNEQFF. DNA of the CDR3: TGTGCCAGCAGCCCGAGAGCAGGGAGCTCCTACAATGAGCAGTTCTTC.

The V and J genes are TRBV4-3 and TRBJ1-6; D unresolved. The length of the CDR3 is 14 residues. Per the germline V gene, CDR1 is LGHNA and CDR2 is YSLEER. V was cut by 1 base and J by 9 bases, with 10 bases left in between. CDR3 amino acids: CASSQAGRSSPLHF. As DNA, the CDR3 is TGCGCCAGCAGCCAAGCAGGACGTTCTTCACCCCTCCACTTT.

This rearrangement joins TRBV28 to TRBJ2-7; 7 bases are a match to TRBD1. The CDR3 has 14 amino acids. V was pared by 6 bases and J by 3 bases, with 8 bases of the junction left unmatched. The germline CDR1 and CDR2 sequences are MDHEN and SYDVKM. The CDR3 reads CASRPGQAYYEQYF. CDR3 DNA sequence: TGTGCCAGCAGGCCTGGACAGGCGTACTACGAGCAGTACTTC. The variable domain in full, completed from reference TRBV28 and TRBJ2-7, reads DVKVTQSSRYLVKRTGEKVFLECVQDMDHENMFWYRQDPGLGLRLIYFSYDVKMKEKGDIPEGYSVSREKKERFSLILESASTNQTSMYLCASRPGQAYYEQYFGPGTRLTVT.

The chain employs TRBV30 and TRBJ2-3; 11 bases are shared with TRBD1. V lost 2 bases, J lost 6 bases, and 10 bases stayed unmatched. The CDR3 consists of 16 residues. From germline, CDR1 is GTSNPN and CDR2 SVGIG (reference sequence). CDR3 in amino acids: CAWSPGTGGSEDTQYF. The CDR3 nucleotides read TGTGCCTGGAGTCCCGGGACAGGGGGTTCAGAGGATACGCAGTATTTT. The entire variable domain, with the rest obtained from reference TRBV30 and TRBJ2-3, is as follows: SQTIHQWPATLVQPVGSPLSLECTVEGTSNPNLYWYRQAAGRGLQLLFYSVGIGQISSEVPQNLSASRPQDRQFILSSKKLLLSDSGFYLCAWSPGTGGSEDTQYFGPGTRLTVL.

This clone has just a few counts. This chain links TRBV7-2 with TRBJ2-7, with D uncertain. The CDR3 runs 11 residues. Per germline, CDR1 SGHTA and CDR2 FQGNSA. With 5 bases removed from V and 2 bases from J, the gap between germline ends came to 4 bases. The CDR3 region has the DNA TGTGCCAGCAGCCCCGCCTACGAGCAGTACTTC. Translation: CASSPAYEQYF.

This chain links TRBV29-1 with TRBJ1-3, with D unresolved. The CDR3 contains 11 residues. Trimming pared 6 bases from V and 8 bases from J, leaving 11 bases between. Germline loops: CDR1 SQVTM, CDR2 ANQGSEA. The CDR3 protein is CSVGVPDTIYF. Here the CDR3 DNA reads TGCAGCGTCGGGGTTCCGGACACCATATATTTT. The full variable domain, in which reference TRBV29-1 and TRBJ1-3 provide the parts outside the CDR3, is SAVISQKPSRDICQRGTSLTIQCQVDSQVTMMFWYRQQPGQSLTLIATANQGSEATYESGFVIDKFPISRPNLTFSTLTVSNMSPEDSSIYLCSVGVPDTIYFGEGSWLTVV.

The CDR3: CASSQEEGGYEQYF. DNA of the CDR3: TGTGCCAGCAGCCAAGAGGAGGGGGGGTACGAGCAGTACTTC. The chain recombines TRBV11-2 with TRBJ2-7, with D perhaps matching TRBD2 (7 bases). The CDR3 covers 14 residues. V was shortened by 5 bases and J by 4 bases, with 15 bases between the two germline ends. Germline values: CDR1 SGHAT, CDR2 FQNNGV.

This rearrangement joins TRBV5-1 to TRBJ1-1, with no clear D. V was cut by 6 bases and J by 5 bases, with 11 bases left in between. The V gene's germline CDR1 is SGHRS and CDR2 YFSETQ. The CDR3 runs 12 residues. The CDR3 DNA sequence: TGCGCCAGCAAGGCAGGAGGTACTGAAGCTTTCTTT. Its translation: CASKAGGTEAFF.

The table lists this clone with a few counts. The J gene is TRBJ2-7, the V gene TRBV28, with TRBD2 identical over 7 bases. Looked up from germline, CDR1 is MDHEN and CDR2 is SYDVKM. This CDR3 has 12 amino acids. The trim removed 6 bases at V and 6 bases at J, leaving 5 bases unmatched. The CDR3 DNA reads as TGTGCCAGCAGCTGGGGGGGAGGCGAGCAGTACTTC. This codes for CASSWGGGEQYF.